The 32 T cell receptor beta chains presented below share a single source sample, sequenced in a study of shared clonotypes between healthy human individuals. Profiled with immunoSEQ multiplex PCR; TCRdb holds only in-frame clones, not every one. The table has under 2,000,000 clones, about 94% seen once. It was CD45RO-negative cells, positively selected for CCR7, that made up naive CD8 cells, with terminally differentiated effector memory CD45RA+ cells excluded. Sequencing was done on a sample of naive CD8+ T cells sorted from blood. The receptors here all came from a man in his late teens or twenties in good health.

The chain couples TRBV6-6 to TRBJ2-7, with 10 bases that match TRBD1. This CDR3 is 15 amino acids long. CDR1 and CDR2 from the germline V gene are MNHNY and SVGAGI (reference sequence). Losses at the gene ends were 6 bases for V and 2 bases for J; bases not matched to a gene: 7. The DNA for the CDR3 is TGTGCCAGCAGCTATGGACAGGGGGATACCTACGAGCAGTACTTC. It translates to CASSYGQGDTYEQYF.

The chain couples TRBV30 to TRBJ2-7; 10 nucleotides align to TRBD2. The junction had 6 bases not matched to a gene; V was cut back by 4 bases and J by 3 bases. CDR1 GTSNPN and CDR2 SVGIG come from the germline V gene (reference sequence). This CDR3 region has 14 residues. CDR3 loop: CAWTLAGVGYEQYF. In DNA, the CDR3 is TGTGCCTGGACCCTAGCGGGAGTTGGCTACGAGCAGTACTTC.

The chain uses TRBV5-8 and TRBJ2-1; TRBD1 matches at 7 bases. The CDR3 has 13 amino acids. After removal of 4 bases from V and 8 bases from J, the junction contained 6 bases not matched to a gene. Germline V gene data show CDR1 as SGHTS and CDR2 as YDEGEE. The CDR3 here is CASSPRQGYEQFF. The CDR3, as DNA: TGTGCCAGCAGCCCTAGACAGGGCTATGAGCAGTTCTTC. Using reference TRBV5-8 and TRBJ2-1 for the parts outside the CDR3, the full variable domain is EAGVTQSPTHLIKTRGQQATLRCSPISGHTSVYWYQQALGLGLQFLLWYDEGEERNRGNFPPRFSGRQFPNYSSELNVNALELEDSALYLCASSPRQGYEQFFGPGTRLTVL.

The V call is TRBV25-1, the J call TRBJ2-7; TRBD1 matches 7 bases. V shed 2 bases, J shed 3 bases, and the junction held 7 bases outside the gene matches. The CDR3 runs 15 residues. Germline assignment: CDR1 MGHDK and CDR2 SYGVNS. CDR3 protein: CASSEMRQGFYEQYF. Here the CDR3 DNA reads TGTGCCAGCAGTGAAATGAGACAGGGCTTCTACGAGCAGTACTTC.

This sequence joins TRBV2 and TRBJ2-7; 7 nucleotides agree with TRBD2. Germline V gene lookup returns CDR1 SNHLY and CDR2 FYNNEI. J was trimmed by 3 bases and V by 10 bases; bases with no gene match: 12. CDR3 length equals 14 residues. This CDR3 is CANQFPGLSYEQYF. CDR3 DNA sequence: TGTGCCAACCAATTCCCGGGACTAAGCTACGAGCAGTACTTC.

The chain joins TRBV29-1 to TRBJ1-1; TRBD1 matches 7 bases. This CDR3 has 12 amino acids. The V and J ends lost 6 bases and 1 base, in that order; junction bases with no gene match: 2. Per the germline V gene, CDR1 is SQVTM and CDR2 is ANQGSEA. CDR3 sequence reads: CSVQGGNTEAFF. The CDR3 bases are TGCAGCGTCCAGGGGGGGAACACTGAAGCTTTCTTT.

V gene TRBV19 combines with J gene TRBJ2-5; possibly TRBD1 for D (6 bases). CDR1 and CDR2 from the germline V gene are LNHDA and SQIVND (reference sequence). Trimming removed 3 bases at V and 2 bases at J, with 13 bases between. CDR3 length equals 15 residues. The chain's CDR3 is CASSIRTANQETQYF. As DNA, the CDR3 is TGTGCCAGTAGTATCCGGACAGCGAATCAAGAGACCCAGTACTTC.

The CDR3 here is CASTQGQGASDTQYF. CDR3 bases: TGTGCCAGCACCCAGGGACAGGGGGCTTCAGATACGCAGTATTTT. V is TRBV27 and J is TRBJ2-3, with TRBD1 matching 12 bases. This CDR3 has 15 amino acids. Germline V gene sequence: CDR1 MNHEY, CDR2 SMNVEV (reference sequence). J gave up 4 bases and V 7 bases, and 6 bases lay outside the gene matches.

This chain joins TRBV9 and TRBJ1-6; unclear D gene. The V end lost 3 bases, the J end lost 3 bases, and 10 bases lay between the germline ends. CDR3 length: 15 residues. The germline CDR1 and CDR2 sequences are SGDLS and YYNGEE. This CDR3 reads CASSERGLYNSPLHF. CDR3 DNA: TGTGCCAGCAGCGAGCGCGGGCTCTATAATTCACCCCTCCACTTT.

The chain carries TRBV7-9 and TRBJ2-2; D remains unclear. CDR1 and CDR2 from the germline V gene are SEHNR and FQNEAQ (reference sequence). The CDR3 spans 14 residues. Trimming cost V 4 bases and J 6 bases, with 12 bases left between them. Here the CDR3 DNA reads TGTGCCAGCAGCTCGCCCTACGGATCCGGGGAGCTGTTTTTT. It yields the protein CASSSPYGSGELFF.

CDR3 DNA: TGTGCCAGCAGCTTAGCGAAATTCCACGAGCAGTACTTC. Translation gives CASSLAKFHEQYF. This chain links TRBV7-8 with TRBJ2-7; D unclear. CDR1 and CDR2 from the germline V gene are SGHVS and FQNEAQ. The V end lost 0 bases, the J end lost 5 bases, and 8 bases lay between the germline ends. The CDR3 totals 13 residues.

V and J are TRBV29-1 and TRBJ2-1; 11 positions agree with TRBD2. The CDR3 length is 13 residues. Germline assignment: CDR1 SQVTM and CDR2 ANQGSEA. V lost 4 bases to trimming and J lost 7 bases; unmatched junction nucleotides: 3. The CDR3 region has the DNA TGCAGCGTTGTTTCTAGCGGGAGGAATGAGCAGTTCTTC. This gives the protein CSVVSSGRNEQFF.

Comment on this clone: It is unclear where the CDR3 begins or ends on the DNA, so no DNA is shown, and the CDR3 is as TCRdb lists it. The rearrangement links TRBV7-9 to TRBJ2-7; no check of the table's D call, TRBD1, against the DNA was made. Germline V gene lookup returns CDR1 SEHNR and CDR2 FQNEAQ (reference sequence). The CDR3 has 14 residues if both end residues are counted. The CDR3 reads CASSSSGQHYEQYF.

This clone showed up just once. The chain uses TRBV9 and TRBJ2-7; either TRBD1 or TRBD2 may supply D (5 bases each). V lost 3 bases, J lost 0 bases, and 7 bases lay in between. This CDR3 has 13 residues. Germline CDR1 reads SGDLS; CDR2 reads YYNGEE. CDR3 coding DNA: TGTGCCAGCAGCGGGGACGGCTCCTACGAGCAGTACTTC. Protein sequence: CASSGDGSYEQYF.

The chain has TRBV5-8 and TRBJ2-5; 14 positions match TRBD2. The junction had 4 bases not matched to a gene; V was cut back by 4 bases and J by 2 bases. In germline, CDR1 is SGHTS, CDR2 YDEGEE. The CDR3 loop spans 16 amino acids. The DNA for the CDR3 is TGTGCCAGCAGCATCGGGACTAGCGGGGGTCAAGAGACCCAGTACTTC. Protein: CASSIGTSGGQETQYF.

This clone came up a few times. The sample holds other DNA sequences that translate to the same CDR3. The gene calls are TRBV5-1 and TRBJ2-1; the D gene is possibly TRBD1 (6 bases). The CDR3 totals 15 residues. The V end lost 1 base, the J end lost 0 bases, and 8 bases lay between the germline ends. From germline, CDR1 is SGHRS and CDR2 YFSETQ. The DNA for the CDR3 is TGCGCCAGCAGCTTGACAGGGAGCTCCTACAATGAGCAGTTCTTC. This codes for CASSLTGSSYNEQFF.

For this clone: This specimen includes other DNA sequences encoding the same CDR3. The chain combines TRBV4-1 with TRBJ2-7, with D maybe TRBD1 (6 bases). Trimming shortened V by 2 bases and J by 4 bases, and 6 bases separated the two germline ends. The CDR3 totals 12 residues. Germline lookup yields CDR1 MGHRA and CDR2 YSYEKL. This chain's CDR3 is CASSQTGYEQYF. The DNA for the CDR3 is TGCGCCAGCAGCCAAACAGGGTACGAGCAGTACTTC.

The V gene is TRBV4-3, the J gene TRBJ2-1; D is undetermined. Looked up from germline, CDR1 is LGHNA and CDR2 is YSLEER. The CDR3 consists of 13 residues. Between the trimmed V and J ends, which lost 1 base and 5 bases, there was a span of 6 bases. In DNA, the CDR3 is TGCGCCAGCAGCCAAGTGGGTCACAATGAGCAGTTCTTC. It is translated as CASSQVGHNEQFF.

The chain combines TRBV19 with TRBJ2-2, with D possibly matching TRBD1 (5 bases). Trimming left V 6 bases short and J 4 bases short, with 15 bases between. In germline, CDR1 is LNHDA, CDR2 SQIVND (reference sequence). The CDR3 runs to 15 residues. The CDR3: CASRNQGSSTGELFF. The CDR3 bases are TGTGCCAGTAGAAACCAGGGATCATCCACCGGGGAGCTGTTTTTT.

The chain recombines TRBV6-5 with TRBJ1-3; D ambiguous. V lost 2 bases and J lost 7, with 18 bases in between. This CDR3 is 16 amino acids long. Per the germline V gene, CDR1 is MNHEY and CDR2 is SVGAGI. The CDR3 nucleotides read TGTGCCAGCAGTTACCAACTAGACGGAGAAAGGAACACCATATATTTT. Encoded protein: CASSYQLDGERNTIYF.

This chain connects TRBV27 to TRBJ2-1; maybe TRBD2 (6 bases). Germline V gives CDR1 MNHEY, CDR2 SMNVEV (reference sequence). The CDR3 consists of 16 residues. V was shortened by 5 bases and J by 8 bases, with 22 bases between the two germline ends. The CDR3 region has the DNA TGTGCCAGCAGTGAAAGACTAGAAGGTCTGCTATATGAGCAGTTCTTC. This codes for CASSERLEGLLYEQFF.

DNA of the CDR3: TGTGCCAGCAGTGGGGGACAGGCCCCCGAGCAGTACTTC. It is translated as CASSGGQAPEQYF. The chain uses TRBV2 and TRBJ2-7, with 8 bases matching TRBD1. The CDR3 is made up of 13 amino acids. V gave up 4 bases and J gave up 6 bases; unmatched junction bases: 5. CDR1 and CDR2 from the germline V gene are SNHLY and FYNNEI.

The chain combines TRBV7-9 with TRBJ1-1; TRBD1 is a possible D gene (6 bases). CDR3 length: 14 residues. Germline lookup yields CDR1 SEHNR and CDR2 FQNEAQ (reference sequence). Trimming stripped 1 base from V and 6 bases from J, with 12 bases between. CDR3 amino acids: CASSLVQGFPEAFF. Here the CDR3 DNA reads TGTGCCAGCAGCTTAGTACAGGGCTTTCCTGAAGCTTTCTTT.

This chain uses TRBV29-1 with TRBJ2-5; D possibly corresponds to TRBD2 (6 bases). The germline CDR1 and CDR2 sequences are SQVTM and ANQGSEA. V was clipped by 6 bases and J by 5 bases, with 25 bases between them. This CDR3 has 16 residues. Here the CDR3 reads CSVAPYRGSRWETQYF. Written as DNA, the CDR3 is TGCAGCGTCGCACCCTACCGGGGGAGCCGGTGGGAGACCCAGTACTTC.

V and J are TRBV5-1 and TRBJ2-7, with 9 bases matching TRBD2. Germline trimming cut 2 bases from V and 4 bases from J; bases unmatched to any gene: 7. The germline CDR1 and CDR2 sequences are SGHRS and YFSETQ. The CDR3 length is 15 residues. The CDR3 DNA is TGCGCCAGCAGCTTTTTTAGCGGGAGCGGTTACGAGCAGTACTTC. This encodes CASSFFSGSGYEQYF. The variable domain in full, completed from reference TRBV5-1 and TRBJ2-7, reads KAGVTQTPRYLIKTRGQQVTLSCSPISGHRSVSWYQQTPGQGLQFLFEYFSETQRNKGNFPGRFSGRQFSNSRSEMNVSTLELGDSALYLCASSFFSGSGYEQYFGPGTRLTVT.

This chain links TRBV6-5 with TRBJ2-5; D gene unclear. Germline V gene lookup returns CDR1 MNHEY and CDR2 SVGAGI. V was pared by 2 bases and J by 5 bases, with 9 bases between. The CDR3 runs 13 residues. CDR3 in DNA: TGTGCCAGCAGTTACGACCCTGCGGAGACCCAGTACTTC. This translates into CASSYDPAETQYF.

The chain uses TRBV21-1 and TRBJ2-7; the D call in the table, TRBD2, was not verified against the DNA. TRBV21-1 is an annotated pseudogene. The CDR3 is 15 amino acids. CDR3 sequence: CASSKVGLVPYEQYF. The CDR3 coding sequence is TGTGCCAGCAGCAAAGTGGGACTGGTCCCCTACGAGCAGTACTTC.

J is TRBJ2-7 and V is TRBV25-1, with D possibly being TRBD1 (5 bases). The V and J ends lost 5 bases and 3 bases respectively, with 11 bases between them. In germline, CDR1 is MGHDK, CDR2 SYGVNS. CDR3 size: 13 residues. The CDR3 loop reads CASSFGANYEQYF. CDR3 sequence (DNA): TGTGCCAGCAGTTTTGGGGCCAACTACGAGCAGTACTTC.

The chain uses TRBV14 and TRBJ1-1, with D perhaps matching TRBD1 (6 bases). V was cut by 1 base and J by 0 bases, with 15 bases left in between. CDR3 length equals 17 residues. Germline CDR1 and CDR2: SGHDN and FVKESK. CDR3 bases: TGTGCCAGCAGCCAAGTTATGTCAGGGGCTCTGAACACTGAAGCTTTCTTT. It is translated as CASSQVMSGALNTEAFF.

The chain employs TRBV7-3 and TRBJ2-7; the match to TRBD1 covers 8 bases. The trim removed 10 bases at V and 5 bases at J, leaving 13 bases unmatched. Looked up from germline, CDR1 is SGHTA and CDR2 is FQGTGA. The CDR3 runs to 14 residues. CDR3 sequence (DNA): TGTGCCACCCGCTTTGGACAGGGAGTCGACGAGCAGTACTTC. Protein sequence: CATRFGQGVDEQYF. The full variable domain, its missing parts supplied by reference TRBV7-3 and TRBJ2-7, is GAGVSQTPSNKVTEKGKYVELRCDPISGHTALYWYRQSLGQGPEFLIYFQGTGAADDSGLPNDRFFAVRPEGSVSTLKIQRTERGDSAVYLCATRFGQGVDEQYFGPGTRLTVT.

The V call is TRBV19, the J call TRBJ1-3; tentatively, D is TRBD1 (6 bases). V was clipped by 3 bases and J by 4 bases, with 13 bases between them. The CDR3 has 15 amino acids. Germline V gene sequence: CDR1 LNHDA, CDR2 SQIVND (reference sequence). CDR3 region: CASSMGGFSGNTIYF. Written as DNA, the CDR3 is TGTGCCAGTAGTATGGGGGGCTTTTCGGGAAACACCATATATTTT.

The chain recombines TRBV4-1 with TRBJ1-4; TRBD1 matches at 7 bases. The CDR3 has 14 residues. V lost 6 bases, J lost 3 bases, and 4 bases stayed unmatched. CDR1 MGHRA and CDR2 YSYEKL come from the germline V gene. The CDR3 here is CASSPDRANEKLFF. In DNA, the CDR3 is TGCGCCAGCAGTCCTGACAGGGCTAATGAAAAACTGTTTTTT.